The 22 T cell receptor beta chains given below trace back to one sample, sequenced in a study of graft-versus-host responses after intestinal transplantation. No antigen has been assigned to these receptors. This table comes from immunoSEQ multiplex PCR, and its TCRdb copy is limited to in-frame clones, with some not included. The sample lists about 70,000 clones; roughly 94% were seen once. The sample here was unstimulated CD8+ T cells sorted from spleen or lymph node cells, taken before intestinal transplant. The receptors stem from a human donor who received an intestinal transplant.

The chain is built from TRBV30 and TRBJ2-5; 13 bases are shared with TRBD2. The CDR3 covers 16 residues. The germline V gene encodes CDR1 GTSNPN and CDR2 SVGIG (reference sequence). J gave up 5 bases and V 1 base, and 7 bases lay outside the gene matches. The CDR3 reads CAWSAGTSGTQETQYF. CDR3 in DNA: TGTGCCTGGAGTGCGGGGACTAGCGGGACCCAGGAGACCCAGTACTTC. The whole variable domain, filled in from reference TRBV30 and TRBJ2-5, reads SQTIHQWPATLVQPVGSPLSLECTVEGTSNPNLYWYRQAAGRGLQLLFYSVGIGQISSEVPQNLSASRPQDRQFILSSKKLLLSDSGFYLCAWSAGTSGTQETQYFGPGTRLLVL.

Of note for this clone: Germline is not matched at one junction end, which may reflect a read error. This rearrangement joins TRBV7-9 to TRBJ1-1; the match to TRBD1 covers 9 bases. Germline-derived CDR1 and CDR2 are SEHNR and FQNEAQ (reference sequence). The CDR3 consists of 17 residues. CDR3 DNA: TGTGCCAGCAGCTTAGCCGGACAGGGGAACATGAACACTGAAGCTTCCTTT. It codes for CASSLAGQGNMNTEASF.

The chain joins TRBV9 to TRBJ1-1, with 8 bases aligning to TRBD1. With V trimmed by 0 bases and J by 0 bases, 7 bases remained unmatched. Germline CDR1 and CDR2: SGDLS and YYNGEE. The CDR3 contains 17 residues. CDR3 coding DNA: TGTGCCAGCAGCGTAGATCGGTCAGGGGGCATGAACACTGAAGCTTTCTTT. Protein: CASSVDRSGGMNTEAFF.

The chain recombines TRBV10-3 with TRBJ2-1; TRBD1 aligns across 9 bases. The CDR3 extends over 14 amino acids. The trim removed 5 bases at V and 6 bases at J, leaving 5 bases unmatched. Looked up from germline, CDR1 is ENHRY and CDR2 is SYGVKD. DNA of the CDR3: TGTGCCATCAGTCCGGGACAGGGCTCCAATGAGCAGTTCTTC. It is translated as CAISPGQGSNEQFF.

V gene TRBV5-1 combines with J gene TRBJ1-4; D unclear. The CDR3 totals 18 residues. Trimming took off 2 bases at V and 0 bases at J, with 17 bases between the two ends. CDR1 and CDR2 (germline): SGHRS, YFSETQ. In DNA, the CDR3 is TGCGCCAGCAGCTTATCGTCGGTGGAATTTGCAACTAATGAAAAACTGTTTTTT. This codes for CASSLSSVEFATNEKLFF.

The chain is built from TRBV7-9 and TRBJ2-1, with D hard to call. This CDR3 spans 17 amino acids. CDR1 is SEHNR, CDR2 FQNEAQ, per germline (reference sequence). The V gene lost 4 bases and the J gene lost 5 bases, with 21 bases spanning the gap. CDR3 region: CASSSEPPFAENNEQFF. The CDR3 DNA follows: TGTGCCAGCAGCTCCGAACCTCCTTTCGCGGAAAACAATGAGCAGTTCTTC.

This chain joins TRBV28 and TRBJ2-1, with 12 bases fitting TRBD1. Germline values: CDR1 MDHEN, CDR2 SYDVKM. Germline trimming cut 4 bases from V and 7 bases from J; bases unmatched to any gene: 5. CDR3 length: 15 amino acids. The CDR3 coding sequence is TGTGCCAGCAGTTCGGGACAGGGGGCAATAAATGAGCAGTTCTTC. Amino acid sequence: CASSSGQGAINEQFF.

This rearrangement joins TRBV15 to TRBJ1-5, with 9 nucleotides matching TRBD1. Germline V CDR1 and CDR2: LNHNV, YYDKDF (reference sequence). The CDR3 contains 17 residues. J gave up 5 bases and V 1 base, and 9 bases lay outside the gene matches. The CDR3 loop is CATSRGIRQGVDQPQHF. As DNA, the CDR3 is TGTGCCACCAGCAGAGGTATTCGACAGGGGGTTGATCAGCCCCAGCATTTT.

A word on this clone: The sample contains more than one DNA sequence encoding this CDR3. This chain connects TRBV29-1 to TRBJ1-5; a weak D match, TRBD1 (6 bases). Germline values: CDR1 SQVTM, CDR2 ANQGSEA. The CDR3 spans 16 residues. Trimming removed 5 bases from V and 1 base from J, with 18 bases in between. This CDR3 reads CSVSGGGGGSNQPQHF. CDR3 sequence (DNA): TGCAGCGTTTCCGGGGGCGGTGGGGGAAGCAATCAGCCCCAGCATTTT.

The genes are TRBV7-2 and TRBJ1-1; unclear D gene. The CDR3 is 18 amino acids. Per the germline V gene, CDR1 is SGHTA and CDR2 is FQGNSA. V shed 4 bases and J shed 1 base, with 22 bases lying between them. The DNA for the CDR3 is TGTGCCAGCAGCTCAGGATGGTTGGGCGGGCAGAGGAACACTGAAGCTTTCTTT. Its translation: CASSSGWLGGQRNTEAFF.

This sequence joins TRBV19 and TRBJ2-1, with 11 bases aligning to TRBD2. Looked up from germline, CDR1 is LNHDA and CDR2 is SQIVND (reference sequence). V shed 3 bases and J 4 bases; nucleotides not matched to a gene: 8. The CDR3 covers 17 residues. CDR3 coding DNA: TGTGCCAGTAGTATTTTTCTAGCGGGAGGCGGGTACAATGAGCAGTTCTTC. Translated, it gives CASSIFLAGGGYNEQFF. Looking up the rest from reference TRBV19 and TRBJ2-1 gives the full variable domain: DGGITQSPKYLFRKEGQNVTLSCEQNLNHDAMYWYRQDPGQGLRLIYYSQIVNDFQKGDIAEGYSVSREKKESFPLTVTSAQKNPTAFYLCASSIFLAGGGYNEQFFGPGTRLTVL.

With regard to this clone: At one boundary the junction diverges from the germline segment, which might be a read error. The CDR3 spells CSVELGEYEQCF. Written as DNA, the CDR3 is TGCAGCGTTGAGTTAGGGGAATACGAGCAGTGCTTC. The rearrangement joins TRBV29-1 to TRBJ2-7; D is perhaps TRBD1 (5 bases). From germline, CDR1 is SQVTM and CDR2 ANQGSEA. The CDR3 length is 12 residues.

The chain carries TRBV5-1 and TRBJ2-3, with D unresolved. Germline V CDR1 and CDR2: SGHRS, YFSETQ. Deletions cut 0 bases from V and 2 bases from J, with 10 bases between. The length of the CDR3 is 15 residues. The CDR3 DNA sequence: TGCGCCAGCAGCTTGGCTCGATTAGTCACAGATACGCAGTATTTT. Protein sequence: CASSLARLVTDTQYF.

As regards this clone: Other DNA sequences in this specimen translate into the identical CDR3. The chain combines TRBV14 with TRBJ2-5, with D perhaps matching TRBD2 (6 bases). The tail of the sequence fits TRBJ2-7 better, so the J call may be wrong. Germline V gene data show CDR1 as SGHDN and CDR2 as FVKESK. The CDR3 is 12 amino acids. Here the CDR3 reads CASSQGGYEQYF. The CDR3 coding sequence is TGTGCCAGCAGCCAGGGGGGCTACGAGCAGTACTTC.

This clone was picked up one time. This chain uses TRBV11-2 with TRBJ1-2; TRBD1 aligns across 9 bases. V trimming: 0 bases; J trimming: 4 bases; junction bases outside the gene matches: 12. This CDR3 has 18 residues. Germline V gene sequence: CDR1 SGHAT, CDR2 FQNNGV. For the CDR3, the DNA is TGTGCCAGCAGCTTAGACGGACAGGGGCGCGGGTTAAGCTATGGCTACACCTTC. This translates into CASSLDGQGRGLSYGYTF.

A few counts support this clone. The J gene is TRBJ2-7, the V gene TRBV29-1; 11 nucleotides agree with TRBD1. Germline-derived CDR1 and CDR2 are SQVTM and ANQGSEA. J was trimmed by 3 bases and V by 3 bases; bases with no gene match: 4. The CDR3 is made up of 14 amino acids. The CDR3 DNA sequence: TGCAGCGTTGAGGGGACAGGGGGGGACTACGAGCAGTACTTC. It specifies CSVEGTGGDYEQYF.

CDR3 region: CASSLIVTTSSYNEQFF. CDR3 nucleotide sequence: TGTGCCAGCAGCTTGATCGTGACGACGAGCTCCTACAATGAGCAGTTCTTC. J is TRBJ2-1 and V is TRBV5-4; D gene uncertain. Trimming took 1 base from V and 0 from J, leaving 14 bases between them. This CDR3 is built from 17 residues. Germline CDR1 reads SGHNT; CDR2 reads YYREEE (reference sequence).

This chain links TRBV9 with TRBJ2-3; 7 bases are a match to TRBD2. The V segment lost 1 base and the J segment 4 bases; nucleotides outside the gene matches: 12. The CDR3 loop spans 17 amino acids. Per germline, CDR1 SGDLS and CDR2 YYNGEE. CDR3 DNA sequence: TGTGCCAGCAGCGTAAGGGGAATGGACGGGAGGTCAGATACGCAGTATTTT. Its translation is CASSVRGMDGRSDTQYF.

This rearrangement joins TRBV6-1 to TRBJ2-3, with a possible D match to TRBD2 (5 bases). The CDR3 contains 18 residues. Trimming removed 1 base at V and 2 bases at J, with 19 bases between. From germline, CDR1 is MNHNS and CDR2 SASEGT. This CDR3 is CASSEGGLALLPTDTQYF. The DNA of the CDR3 is TGTGCCAGCAGTGAAGGCGGGTTAGCGCTACTCCCCACAGATACGCAGTATTTT.

V usage is TRBV7-9 and J usage is TRBJ2-7; 10 bases are a match to TRBD2. V gave up 5 bases and J gave up 5 bases; unmatched junction bases: 6. Looked up from germline, CDR1 is SEHNR and CDR2 is FQNEAQ (reference sequence). The CDR3 length is 14 residues. The CDR3 DNA reads TGTGCCAGCAGCCTCGGCACTAGCGGGAACGAGCAGTACTTC. This sequence encodes CASSLGTSGNEQYF. Based on the CDR3 plus reference TRBV7-9 and TRBJ2-7, the full variable domain is DTGVSQNPRHKITKRGQNVTFRCDPISEHNRLYWYRQTLGQGPEFLTYFQNEAQLEKSRLLSDRFSAERPKGSFSTLEIQRTEQGDSAMYLCASSLGTSGNEQYFGPGTRLTVT.

The chain combines TRBV2 with TRBJ2-7; D unresolved. Germline V CDR1 and CDR2: SNHLY, FYNNEI. The CDR3 is 16 residues long. Trimming left V 0 bases short and J 0 bases short, with 12 bases between. The chain's CDR3 is CASSEAGRSYSYEQYF. The CDR3 nucleotides are TGTGCCAGCAGTGAAGCGGGCAGATCTTACTCCTACGAGCAGTACTTC. The variable domain in full, with the rest retrieved from reference TRBV2 and TRBJ2-7, is EPEVTQTPSHQVTQMGQEVILRCVPISNHLYFYWYRQILGQKVEFLVSFYNNEISEKSEIFDDQFSVERPDGSNFTLKIRSTKLEDSAMYFCASSEAGRSYSYEQYFGPGTRLTVT.

The chain combines TRBV9 with TRBJ2-1; 9 nucleotides match TRBD2. The CDR3 is 15 residues long. V lost 3 bases and J lost 5; bases outside the gene matches: 6. Germline lookup yields CDR1 SGDLS and CDR2 YYNGEE. CDR3 bases: TGTGCCAGCAGCGACCCGGGACTAGCAAACAATGAGCAGTTCTTC. Residues: CASSDPGLANNEQFF.